This T cell receptor (beta chain) is drawn from a study of blood T cell repertoires in COVID-19. Study information: COVID-19 samples, acute and convalescent, were from the United States, Italy and Spain. PBMCs, B-cell-depleted T cells, or T cells provided the cDNA or gDNA that made up the material.

Germline V gene data show CDR1 as MGHRA and CDR2 as YSYEKL. Germline trimming cut 1 base from V and 4 bases from J; bases unmatched to any gene: 9. This CDR3 contains 17 residues. As processed by the authors: Reference gene primer amplification in the assay estimated nucleated cell counts. Generated by immunoSEQ multiplex PCR, the TCRdb table keeps only in-frame clones and is missing some. V and J calls and clone size follow that table, whereas D and trimming were derived from the DNA. The table records 150,000 to 200,000 clones, approximately 86% of them present only once. The TCR comes from a middle-aged man with active or convalescent COVID-19. The specimen sequenced was peripheral blood. The chain has TRBV4-1 and TRBJ2-7; 11 bases map to TRBD2. The DNA of the CDR3 is TGCGCCAGCAGCCAAGCGGTGAGACTAGCGGGAAAATACGAGCAGTACTTC. Amino acid sequence: CASSQAVRLAGKYEQYF.